Below are 9 T cell receptor beta chains sequenced from a single sample in a study of cytomegalovirus exposure and HLA in healthy donors. This PCR relied on a set of 60 Vbeta primers and 13 Jbeta primers. Repertoires were generated with immunoSEQ multiplex PCR, while TCRdb's copy carries only in-frame clones and drops some. Of about 210,000 clones listed, about 80% are singletons. Sequencing was done on a sample of PBMCs. The receptors stem from a woman between 25 and 40 years old in good health and CMV-seropositive.

This clone has only one observation. The chain carries TRBV2 and TRBJ1-1; 9 bases are shared with TRBD1. This CDR3 has 14 amino acids. From germline, CDR1 is SNHLY and CDR2 FYNNEI. V was clipped by 7 bases and J by 5 bases; unmatched bases: 8. This CDR3 reads CASKSDRGGTEAFF. The CDR3 bases are TGTGCCAGCAAATCAGACAGGGGGGGTACTGAAGCTTTCTTT.

This clone was recorded only once. The chain links TRBV27 to TRBJ2-5; 8 bases fit TRBD2. Unmatched junction bases numbered 8, after V lost 2 bases and J lost 6 bases. The CDR3 contains 15 residues. Germline V gives CDR1 MNHEY, CDR2 SMNVEV (reference sequence). The CDR3: CASSLGAGESKTQYF. CDR3 DNA sequence: TGTGCCAGCAGTTTAGGAGCGGGAGAATCGAAGACCCAGTACTTC.

The J gene is TRBJ2-7, the V gene TRBV10-3; TRBD1 aligns across 10 bases. This CDR3 spans 15 amino acids. The V gene end was trimmed by 2 bases and the J gene end by 6 bases; junction bases not matched to a gene: 7. Germline V gene lookup returns CDR1 ENHRY and CDR2 SYGVKD. DNA of the CDR3: TGTGCCATCAGTGAGAAGGGACAGGGGCCGGGCGAGCAGTACTTC. Amino acids: CAISEKGQGPGEQYF.

J is TRBJ1-2 and V is TRBV5-6, with 10 bases fitting TRBD1. Germline trimming cut 3 bases from V and 3 bases from J; bases unmatched to any gene: 2. Germline values: CDR1 SGHDT, CDR2 YYEEEE. This CDR3 has 14 residues. CDR3 coding DNA: TGTGCCAGCAGCTGGGGGACAGGGGACTATGGCTACACCTTC. Its protein is CASSWGTGDYGYTF.

This sequence joins TRBV2 and TRBJ2-6; D is possibly TRBD1 (6 bases). The CDR3 totals 18 residues. Deletions cut 0 bases from V and 0 bases from J, with 12 bases between. Looked up from germline, CDR1 is SNHLY and CDR2 is FYNNEI. The CDR3 is CASSEAATGPSGANVLTF. The CDR3 nucleotides read TGTGCCAGCAGTGAAGCCGCGACAGGACCCTCTGGGGCCAACGTCCTGACTTTC. Full variable domain (outside the CDR3, taken from reference TRBV2 and TRBJ2-6): EPEVTQTPSHQVTQMGQEVILRCVPISNHLYFYWYRQILGQKVEFLVSFYNNEISEKSEIFDDQFSVERPDGSNFTLKIRSTKLEDSAMYFCASSEAATGPSGANVLTFGAGSRLTVL.

V usage is TRBV2 and J usage is TRBJ1-5, with D possibly being TRBD1 (6 bases). Germline values: CDR1 SNHLY, CDR2 FYNNEI. The CDR3 extends over 15 amino acids. The ends were cut back, 3 bases at V and 2 bases at J, with 11 bases in the middle. The CDR3, as DNA: TGTGCCAGCAGTGAGGGGGCCGGAGGCAATCAGCCCCAGCATTTT. It encodes CASSEGAGGNQPQHF.

The chain employs TRBV5-1 and TRBJ1-1; D gene ambiguous. Trimming removed 5 bases at V and 0 bases at J, with 20 bases between. CDR3 length equals 17 residues. Germline CDR1 SGHRS, CDR2 YFSETQ. The CDR3 region is CASRLDPLPRLNTEAFF. DNA for the CDR3: TGCGCCAGCAGGTTAGACCCACTACCACGCTTGAACACTGAAGCTTTCTTT.

J is TRBJ2-2 and V is TRBV19; the D gene is possibly TRBD1 (6 bases). CDR1 is LNHDA and CDR2 is SQIVND in the germline V gene (reference sequence). The CDR3 contains 13 residues. V was pared by 9 bases and J by 5 bases, with 13 bases between. CDR3: CASAIRGTGELFF. The CDR3 coding sequence is TGTGCCAGCGCGATCAGGGGAACCGGGGAGCTGTTTTTT.

V usage is TRBV7-3 and J usage is TRBJ2-2, with TRBD2 matching 13 bases. The ends lost 4 bases at V and 8 bases at J; junction bases unmatched: 7. Germline V lookup: CDR1 SGHTA, CDR2 FQGTGA. The CDR3 is made up of 16 amino acids. CDR3 amino acids: CASSSTLAGGPGELFF. In DNA, the CDR3 is TGTGCCAGCAGCTCCACACTAGCGGGGGGGCCTGGGGAGCTGTTTTTT.